Listed below are T cell receptor beta chains from one sample, sequenced in a study of cytotoxic CD8 clonotypes in ibrutinib-treated CLL. Sequencing was performed with immunoSEQ multiplex PCR; in TCRdb, only in-frame clones are kept and a portion is missing. This sample has around 77,000 clones, with 80% found just once. Source: PBMCs, taken at disease progression, from a patient treated with ibrutinib. Receptors originate from a human donor with chronic lymphocytic leukemia. The CDR3 runs from the conserved cysteine through the conserved F or W. D genes are given only for firm matches. A clone size is listed for some rows: how often the clone was seen (once, few, many), or a class if it is expanded.

TRBJ2-7 | - | - | TRBV18 | CASSPRAGSVEQYF | TGTGCCAGCTCACCCCGGGCCGGCAGCGTCGAGCAGTACTTC
TRBJ1-2 | - | TRBD1 | TRBV10-3 | CAISGIGQGFGYGYTF | TGTGCCATCAGCGGGATTGGACAGGGGTTTGGCTATGGCTACACCTTC
TRBJ1-3 | - | - | TRBV4-1 | CASSQDFRSSGNTIYF | TGCGCCAGCAGCCAAGATTTCAGGAGCTCTGGAAACACCATATATTTT
TRBJ1-3 | few | - | TRBV7-9 | CASSLVGGTIGNTIYF | TGTGCCAGCAGCTTAGTCGGGGGGACCATCGGGAACACCATATATTTT
TRBJ2-7 | - | - | TRBV18 | CASSRLPQSYEQYF | TGTGCCAGCTCACGACTCCCCCAGTCCTACGAGCAGTACTTC
TRBJ2-7 | - | - | TRBV5-1 | CASSLLATYEQYF | TGCGCCAGCAGCTTGCTAGCAACCTACGAGCAGTACTTC
TRBJ2-2 | - | - | TRBV9 | CASSAGVLHPGELFF | TGTGCCAGCAGCGCAGGGGTGTTACATCCCGGGGAGCTGTTTTTT
TRBJ2-5 | - | TRBD2 | TRBV5-4 | CASSLPLAGARTQYF | TGTGCCAGCAGCTTACCCCTAGCGGGGGCTAGGACCCAGTACTTC
TRBJ1-1 | - | - | TRBV5-1 | CASSLGASGQTAFF | TGCGCCAGCAGTTTAGGGGCGTCGGGCCAAACAGCTTTCTTT
TRBJ2-1 | - | - | TRBV5-4 | CASSLGAASSYNEQFF | TGTGCCAGCAGCTTAGGGGCGGCAAGCTCCTACAATGAGCAGTTCTTC
TRBJ2-5 | - | - | TRBV5-4 | CASSSQETQYF | TGTGCCAGCAGTTCTCAAGAGACCCAGTACTTC
TRBJ1-4 | few | - | TRBV7-6 | CASGTFREKLFF | TGTGCCAGCGGGACTTTCAGGGAAAAACTGTTTTTT
TRBJ2-1 | - | TRBD1 | TRBV11-3 | CASSTGVVDEQFF | TGTGCCAGCAGCACAGGGGTTGTGGATGAGCAGTTCTTC
TRBJ1-2 | once | - | TRBV2 | CASRVFPGGENNYGYTF | TGTGCCAGCAGGGTTTTCCCGGGGGGCGAGAACAACTATGGCTACACCTTC